This TCR beta chain derives from a study of T cells in Graves' hyperthyroidism and ophthalmopathy. Each patient was aged 18 to 65 and had newly diagnosed hyperthyroidism of under 2 months' duration. The length of the CDR3 is 12 residues. The V gene lost 1 base and the J gene lost 13 bases, with 13 bases spanning the gap. CDR1 is LGHDT and CDR2 is YNNKEL in the germline V gene (reference sequence). RNA transcripts yielded amplified TCR beta CDR3 regions. TCR CDR3 regions were first amplified by RT-PCR with HTBI primers. TCRdb independently ran MiXCR on the multiplex PCR reads; one entry per CDR3 protein. The repertoire has about 580,000 distinct CDR3 sequences, about 43% of them found once; the top ten carry approximately 7.5%.

Sequenced input: peripheral blood or thyroid tissue (not recorded which). J is TRBJ2-5 and V is TRBV3-1, with unresolved D. This TCR came from a woman aged 18-30 years with Graves' hyperthyroidism. The CDR3 reads CASSQGLVPRYF. CDR3 DNA: TGTGCCAGCAGCCAAGGGTTAGTCCCCCGGTACTTC.